This T cell receptor beta chain was found in a study of blood T cells in healthy people across ages. Extraction yielded at least 5.5 micrograms of total RNA per sample. The use of a sample-barcoded 5' primer and a J-beta primer mix characterized a second PCR of roughly 7 to 11 cycles. Each sample provided no less than 2.5 million CDR3-containing paired-end reads. TCRdb re-called the 5' RACE reads through MiXCR, storing one row per CDR3 protein. The sample holds 800,000 to 900,000 distinct CDR3 sequences; 60% to 80% are singletons and the top ten take 25% to 35%. This CDR3 is 16 amino acids long. V was trimmed by 4 bases and J by 0 bases, leaving 16 bases between them. CDR1 is SGHRS, CDR2 YFSETQ, per germline.

The sample consisted of blood. The chain recombines TRBV5-1 with TRBJ1-2, with a possible D match to TRBD1 (5 bases). This sequence was found in a man aged 25 to 40 in good health. The CDR3 DNA sequence: TGCGCCAGCAGCCCCCGAGGGCAGGGCGCTAACTATGGCTACACCTTC. Protein: CASSPRGQGANYGYTF.